A single sample gave rise to the 10 T cell receptor beta chains below, sequenced in a study of identical twins. Each CDR3 protein is one row after TCRdb ran MiXCR on the 5' RACE reads. Seen here are approximately 670,000 distinct CDR3 sequences, around 6% observed once, and the top ten hold approximately 1.6%. Sequenced: naive T cells sorted from blood. Receptors were obtained from a man aged 18 to 29 in good health.

This clonotype was found a few times. The rearrangement joins TRBV3-1 to TRBJ2-7; D possibly corresponds to TRBD2 (6 bases). The CDR3 is 14 residues long. CDR1 and CDR2 from the germline V gene are LGHDT and YNNKEL (reference sequence). V was trimmed by 0 bases and J by 4 bases, leaving 10 bases between them. CDR3 sequence reads: CASSQDRGLYEQYF. The CDR3 nucleotides read TGTGCCAGCAGCCAAGATCGGGGGTTGTACGAGCAGTACTTC.

This clonotype was counted at least ten times. V usage is TRBV20-1 and J usage is TRBJ2-7; unclear D gene. The CDR3 length is 15 residues. Between the trimmed V and J ends, which lost 0 bases and 0 bases, there was a span of 12 bases. Germline loops: CDR1 DFQATT, CDR2 SNEGSKA (reference sequence). Written as DNA, the CDR3 is TGCAGTGCTAGAGATCCCAGAACACCCTCCTACGAGCAGTACTTC. Protein: CSARDPRTPSYEQYF.

This clonotype was seen more than once but under ten times. This chain joins TRBV7-3 and TRBJ2-1, with 8 nucleotides matching TRBD2. Trimming took 5 bases from V and 0 from J; bases not matched to a gene: 9. Germline values: CDR1 SGHTA, CDR2 FQGTGA. This CDR3 has 17 residues. CDR3 sequence: CASSTWVAGGSYNEQFF. In DNA form, the CDR3 reads TGTGCCAGCAGCACCTGGGTGGCGGGAGGCTCCTACAATGAGCAGTTCTTC.

The sample holds a few counts of this clonotype. This chain uses TRBV11-1 with TRBJ2-1; 7 nucleotides match TRBD2. The CDR3 extends over 13 amino acids. J was trimmed by 8 bases and V by 7 bases; bases with no gene match: 8. In germline, CDR1 is SGHAT, CDR2 FQDESV (reference sequence). CDR3 bases: TGTGCCAGCAAGTGGGAGGGTAGCGATGAGCAGTTCTTC. This translates into CASKWEGSDEQFF.

This clonotype was observed many times. The V call is TRBV20-1, the J call TRBJ1-1; 7 bases are a match to TRBD1. Germline V gene data show CDR1 as DFQATT and CDR2 as SNEGSKA (reference sequence). This CDR3 spans 13 amino acids. Losses at the gene ends were 5 bases for V and 0 bases for J; bases not matched to a gene: 3. CDR3 amino acids: CSAAGQLNTEAFF. The CDR3 coding sequence is TGCAGTGCTGCGGGACAGTTGAACACTGAAGCTTTCTTT.

In its sample, this clonotype was seen a few times. This chain uses TRBV5-1 with TRBJ1-1; 11 bases fit TRBD1. CDR3 size: 13 residues. The V segment lost 4 bases and the J segment 9 bases; nucleotides outside the gene matches: 5. Germline V gene data show CDR1 as SGHRS and CDR2 as YFSETQ. The chain's CDR3 is CASSPDRGRQAFF. The CDR3 nucleotides read TGCGCCAGCAGCCCGGACAGGGGGCGTCAAGCTTTCTTT. Full variable domain (outside the CDR3, taken from reference TRBV5-1 and TRBJ1-1): KAGVTQTPRYLIKTRGQQVTLSCSPISGHRSVSWYQQTPGQGLQFLFEYFSETQRNKGNFPGRFSGRQFSNSRSEMNVSTLELGDSALYLCASSPDRGRQAFFGQGTRLTVV.

The chain couples TRBV20-1 to TRBJ2-3, with TRBD1 identical over 9 bases. Losses at the gene ends were 6 bases for V and 7 bases for J; bases not matched to a gene: 11. CDR3 length equals 14 residues. CDR1 is DFQATT and CDR2 is SNEGSKA in the germline V gene (reference sequence). The CDR3: CSATRDRALNTQYF. CDR3 DNA sequence: TGCAGTGCCACCCGGGACAGGGCCCTTAATACGCAGTATTTT.

Only a few counts were recorded for this clonotype. The chain's CDR3 is CASSAAGGVGELFF. CDR3 nucleotide sequence: TGTGCCAGCAGCGCGGCAGGGGGCGTCGGGGAGCTGTTTTTT. The genes are TRBV7-3 and TRBJ2-2, with 8 bases fitting TRBD1. This CDR3 has 14 residues. The J segment lost 7 bases and the V segment lost 5 bases, leaving 6 bases of the junction unmatched. Germline assignment: CDR1 SGHTA and CDR2 FQGTGA.

At least ten counts were recorded for this clonotype. The chain has TRBV7-7 and TRBJ2-1, with 16 bases matching TRBD2. CDR3 length: 15 amino acids. Germline values: CDR1 SSHAT, CDR2 FNYEAQ (reference sequence). The ends lost 3 bases at V and 8 bases at J; junction bases unmatched: 1. The CDR3 spells CASSLGTSGRDEQFF. The CDR3 DNA reads as TGTGCCAGCAGCTTGGGGACTAGCGGGAGGGATGAGCAGTTCTTC.

This clonotype has at least ten counts. This chain connects TRBV20-1 to TRBJ2-7; D unresolved. The CDR3 is made up of 10 amino acids. Germline values: CDR1 DFQATT, CDR2 SNEGSKA (reference sequence). With 6 bases removed from V and 6 bases from J, the gap between germline ends came to 9 bases. CDR3 in DNA: TGCAGTGCGCTTATAACCGAGCAGTACTTC. Its translation: CSALITEQYF.